These T cell receptor beta chains were read from a single sample in a study of cytomegalovirus exposure and HLA in healthy donors. The repertoire was sequenced with immunoSEQ multiplex PCR; TCRdb's copy has only in-frame clones and lacks some. The data contain 140,000 to 150,000 clones, 76% of them singletons. Input material: PBMCs. The receptor source for this set is a man aged 35 to 55 in good health and CMV-seronegative. CDR3s include the opening cysteine and the closing phenylalanine or tryptophan. A D gene is named only where the DNA matches it firmly. Where a row states a size, it is once, few, many or the class of an expanded clone; other rows omit it.

>TRBD2|TRBJ2-5|17|few|TRBV7-2
TGTGCCAGCAGCCCTGGACTAGCGGGGATGGGAGGAGAGACCCAGTACTTC
CASSPGLAGMGGETQYF
>TRBD1|TRBJ2-6|15|.|TRBV19
TGTGCCAGTAGGACAGGGGGCTCCGGGGCCAACGGCCTGACTTTC
CASRTGGSGANGLTF
>.|TRBJ2-7|14|.|TRBV4-1
TGCGCCAGCAGCCAAGAGCCAGGGCCCTACGAGCAGTACTTC
CASSQEPGPYEQYF
>TRBD1|TRBJ2-5|15|.|TRBV5-8
TGTGCCAGCAGCCTTTTGGGACAGGGGCATGAGACCCAGTACTTC
CASSLLGQGHETQYF
>.|TRBJ2-5|15|few|TRBV7-2
TGTGCCAGCAGCTTAGTCCTAGCTGGCGTGGGGACCCAGTACTTC
CASSLVLAGVGTQYF
>TRBD1|TRBJ2-3|17|.|TRBV7-9
TGTGCCAGCAGCTTACCTATCGCAGGGGGAGTCACAGATACGCAGTATTTT
CASSLPIAGGVTDTQYF
>.|TRBJ1-5|12|.|TRBV7-9
TGTGCCAGCGGAGCTGATCATCAGCCCCAGCATTTT
CASGADHQPQHF
>TRBD1|TRBJ2-7|15|once|TRBV15
TGTGCCACCAGTAACCCGGGACAGGGGTCGTACGAGCAGTACTTC
CATSNPGQGSYEQYF
>.|TRBJ2-6|15|.|TRBV30
TGTGCCTGGAGTCCGTTCTCCTCTGGGGCCAACGTCCTGACTTTC
CAWSPFSSGANVLTF
>TRBD1|TRBJ1-3|16|.|TRBV7-9
TGTGCCAGCAGTGGAACAGGGGGAGGGTCTGGAAACACCATATATTTT
CASSGTGGGSGNTIYF
>.|TRBJ1-2|13|.|TRBV27
TGTGCCAGCAGCCACCGGACAGCGCTTGGCTACACCTTC
CASSHRTALGYTF